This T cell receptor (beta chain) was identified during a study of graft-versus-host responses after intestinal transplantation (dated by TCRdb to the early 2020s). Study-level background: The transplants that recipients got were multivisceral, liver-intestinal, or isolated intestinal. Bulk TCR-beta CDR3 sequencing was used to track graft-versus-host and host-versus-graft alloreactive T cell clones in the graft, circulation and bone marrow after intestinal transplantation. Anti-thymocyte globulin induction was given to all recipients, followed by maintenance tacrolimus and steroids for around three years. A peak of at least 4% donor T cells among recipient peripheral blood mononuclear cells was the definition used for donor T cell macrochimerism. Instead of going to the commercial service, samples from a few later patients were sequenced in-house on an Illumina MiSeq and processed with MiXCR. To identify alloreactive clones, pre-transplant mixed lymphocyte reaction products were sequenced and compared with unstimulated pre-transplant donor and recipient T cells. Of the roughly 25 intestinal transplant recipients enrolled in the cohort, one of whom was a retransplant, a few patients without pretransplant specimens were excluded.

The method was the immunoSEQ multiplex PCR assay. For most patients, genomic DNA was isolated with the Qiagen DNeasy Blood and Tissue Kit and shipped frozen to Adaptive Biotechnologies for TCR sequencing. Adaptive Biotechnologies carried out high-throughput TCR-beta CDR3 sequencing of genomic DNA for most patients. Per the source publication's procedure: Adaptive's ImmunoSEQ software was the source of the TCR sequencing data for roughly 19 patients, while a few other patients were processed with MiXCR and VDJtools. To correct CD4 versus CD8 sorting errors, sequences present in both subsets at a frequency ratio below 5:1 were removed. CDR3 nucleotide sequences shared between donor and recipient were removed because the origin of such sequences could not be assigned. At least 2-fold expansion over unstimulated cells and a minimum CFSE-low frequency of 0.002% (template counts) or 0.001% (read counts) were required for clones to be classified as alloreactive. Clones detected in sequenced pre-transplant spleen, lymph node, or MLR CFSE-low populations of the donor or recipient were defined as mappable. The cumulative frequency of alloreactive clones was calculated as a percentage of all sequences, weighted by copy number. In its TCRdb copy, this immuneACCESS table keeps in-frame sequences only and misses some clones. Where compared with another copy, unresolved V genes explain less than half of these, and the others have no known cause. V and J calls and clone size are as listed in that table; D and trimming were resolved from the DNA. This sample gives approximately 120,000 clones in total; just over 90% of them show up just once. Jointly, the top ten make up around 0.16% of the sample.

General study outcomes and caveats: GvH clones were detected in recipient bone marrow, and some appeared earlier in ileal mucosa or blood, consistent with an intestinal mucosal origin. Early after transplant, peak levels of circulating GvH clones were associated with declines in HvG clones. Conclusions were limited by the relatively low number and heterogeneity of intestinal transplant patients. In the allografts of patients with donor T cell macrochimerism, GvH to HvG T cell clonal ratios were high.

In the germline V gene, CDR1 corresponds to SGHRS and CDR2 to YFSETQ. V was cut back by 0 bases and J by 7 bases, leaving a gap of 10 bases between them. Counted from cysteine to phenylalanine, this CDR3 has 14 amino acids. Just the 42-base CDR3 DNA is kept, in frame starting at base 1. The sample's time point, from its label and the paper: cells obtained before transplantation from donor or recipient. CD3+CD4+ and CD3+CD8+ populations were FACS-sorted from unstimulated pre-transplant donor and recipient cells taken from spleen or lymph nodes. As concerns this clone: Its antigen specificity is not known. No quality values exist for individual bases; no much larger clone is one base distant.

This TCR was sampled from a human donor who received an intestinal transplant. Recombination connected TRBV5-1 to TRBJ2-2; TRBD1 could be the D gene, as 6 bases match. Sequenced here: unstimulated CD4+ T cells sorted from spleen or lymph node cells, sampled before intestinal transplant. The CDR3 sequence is CASSLGTGFGELFF. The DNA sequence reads TGCGCCAGCAGCTTGGGTACAGGGTTCGGGGAGCTGTTTTTT.